The present TCR beta chain was sequenced within a study of T-cell memory formation after mild COVID-19. Study background: Largely, TCR clusters stayed within a single donor. Study conclusions and caveats: For contracting clones, CD4+ ones sat mainly in CM and EM, CD8+ in EMRA. Researchers found some responding clones in pre-infection memory, a sign that cross-reactive memory joined.

Libraries for TCRalpha and TCRbeta carried sample barcodes and unique molecular identifiers via 5'RACE. TCRdb re-analysed the 5' RACE reads in MiXCR, keeping a single row per CDR3 protein. The top ten hold around 12% of the sample, which has approximately 580,000 distinct CDR3 sequences, roughly 21% seen once. CDR3 length: 14 residues. Germline assignment: CDR1 SGHDT and CDR2 YYEEEE. The J segment lost 3 bases and the V segment lost 4 bases, leaving 6 bases of the junction unmatched. Notes on this clonotype: What it binds is unknown.

This TCR came from an adult woman who had mild COVID-19 (a few samples of this study predate the infection). Cell type and time point are not known. V usage is TRBV5-6 and J usage is TRBJ1-1, with 7 bases fitting TRBD1. The material sequenced was PBMCs or a T cell subset sorted from them (not recorded which). The CDR3 nucleotides read TGTGCCAGCAGCCTGGGACAGCTGTACACTGAAGCTTTCTTT. It specifies CASSLGQLYTEAFF.